Below are 17 T cell receptor beta chains sequenced from a single sample in a study of CD8 T cells in Susac syndrome. Reverse transcription of roughly 0.45 to 1 ug RNA was performed with random hexamers. MiXCR, run by TCRdb on the immunoSEQ multiplex PCR reads, gives a single entry per CDR3 protein. Here the sample spans 70,000 to 100,000 distinct CDR3 sequences, 90% to 97% being singletons. Sequences were obtained from CD8+ T cells from PBMCs. The receptors originated from a human donor with Susac syndrome.

The rearrangement uses TRBV11-2 and TRBJ2-6; D is unclear. Germline V lookup: CDR1 SGHAT, CDR2 FQNNGV. The CDR3 is 20 amino acids. V was trimmed by 2 bases and J by 0 bases, leaving 20 bases between them. In DNA, the CDR3 is TGTGCCAGCAGCTTAAATGTCTGGCAGTCGCGCTACTCTGGGGCCAACGTCCTGACTTTC. Its protein is CASSLNVWQSRYSGANVLTF.

This sequence joins TRBV11-1 and TRBJ1-1; D gene unclear. With 2 bases removed from V and 4 bases from J, the gap between germline ends came to 11 bases. The CDR3 extends over 14 amino acids. Germline lookup yields CDR1 SGHAT and CDR2 FQDESV (reference sequence). CDR3 loop: CASSLTRVSTEAFF. DNA for the CDR3: TGTGCCAGCAGCTTAACCCGGGTTTCCACTGAAGCTTTCTTT.

This rearrangement joins TRBV7-2 to TRBJ2-1; D possibly corresponds to TRBD1 (6 bases). The CDR3 is 14 residues long. V was shortened by 4 bases and J by 8 bases, with 15 bases between the two germline ends. Germline CDR1 is SGHTA and CDR2 is FQGNSA. CDR3 nucleotides: TGTGCCAGCAGCTCAAAGGCAGGGGTCCATGAGCAGTTCTTC. Amino acid sequence: CASSSKAGVHEQFF.

The gene calls are TRBV20-1 and TRBJ2-7, with D hard to call. The germline gives CDR1 DFQATT, CDR2 SNEGSKA (reference sequence). The CDR3 runs to 11 residues. Trimming shortened V by 4 bases and J by 12 bases, and 16 bases separated the two germline ends. This chain's CDR3 is CSANPSSGRYF. For the CDR3, the DNA is TGCAGTGCTAATCCCTCCTCAGGTCGGTACTTC.

This sequence joins TRBV7-2 and TRBJ2-3; maybe TRBD2 (5 bases). The germline V gene has CDR1 SGHTA and CDR2 FQGNSA. V was pared by 6 bases and J by 6 bases, with 16 bases between. This CDR3 comprises 14 residues. The CDR3 loop reads CASSIGSHWDTQYF. The CDR3 DNA reads as TGTGCCAGCAGTATAGGGAGCCATTGGGATACGCAGTATTTT. Combining the CDR3 with reference TRBV7-2 and TRBJ2-3 gives the whole variable domain GAGVSQSPSNKVTEKGKDVELRCDPISGHTALYWYRQSLGQGLEFLIYFQGNSAPDKSGLPSDRFSAERTGGSVSTLTIQRTQQEDSAVYLCASSIGSHWDTQYFGPGTRLTVL.

The chain employs TRBV5-1 and TRBJ1-1; maybe TRBD1 (6 bases). This CDR3 comprises 12 residues. Germline CDR1 reads SGHRS; CDR2 reads YFSETQ. V dropped 4 bases and J dropped 8 bases, with 12 bases sitting between them. CDR3 sequence reads: CASSQQGSEAFF. Written as DNA, the CDR3 is TGCGCCAGCAGCCAACAGGGTTCCGAAGCTTTCTTT.

The gene calls are TRBV20-1 and TRBJ2-7; D not resolved. CDR3 size: 11 residues. CDR1 DFQATT and CDR2 SNEGSKA come from the germline V gene (reference sequence). V shed 3 bases and J shed 1 base, with 4 bases lying between them. In DNA, the CDR3 is TGCAGTGCTAGGGATTCCTACGAGCAGTACGTC. Amino acids: CSARDSYEQYV.

The chain joins TRBV12-3 or TRBV12-4 to TRBJ2-2, with no clear D. The CDR3 has 13 residues. V was trimmed by 2 bases and J by 4 bases, leaving 5 bases between them. The DNA of the CDR3 is TGTGCCAGCAGTTTAATTTCCACCGGGGAGCTGTTTTTT. Amino acid sequence: CASSLISTGELFF.

The gene calls are TRBV7-9 and TRBJ1-1; D is unclear. The CDR3 loop spans 12 amino acids. V lost 7 bases to trimming and J lost 0 bases, with 6 bases between them. CDR1 and CDR2 from the germline V gene are SEHNR and FQNEAQ (reference sequence). The CDR3 protein is CASKYMNTEAFF. The CDR3 bases are TGTGCCAGCAAATATATGAACACTGAAGCTTTCTTT. The variable domain in full, with the rest retrieved from reference TRBV7-9 and TRBJ1-1, is DTGVSQNPRHKITKRGQNVTFRCDPISEHNRLYWYRQTLGQGPEFLTYFQNEAQLEKSRLLSDRFSAERPKGSFSTLEIQRTEQGDSAMYLCASKYMNTEAFFGQGTRLTVV.

This chain connects TRBV29-1 to TRBJ1-2; a possible D gene is TRBD1 (5 bases). The CDR3 is 14 amino acids. Germline V lookup: CDR1 SQVTM, CDR2 ANQGSEA. With 7 bases removed from V and 4 bases from J, the gap between germline ends came to 19 bases. Written as DNA, the CDR3 is TGCAGCGCCCCAACCGGGACGGAAGTCTATGGCTACACCTTC. It yields the protein CSAPTGTEVYGYTF. The full variable domain, rest sourced from reference TRBV29-1 and TRBJ1-2, is SAVISQKPSRDICQRGTSLTIQCQVDSQVTMMFWYRQQPGQSLTLIATANQGSEATYESGFVIDKFPISRPNLTFSTLTVSNMSPEDSSIYLCSAPTGTEVYGYTFGSGTRLTVV.

V is TRBV7-9 and J is TRBJ2-5; D gene uncertain. Looked up from germline, CDR1 is SEHNR and CDR2 is FQNEAQ (reference sequence). Trimming cost V 1 base and J 2 bases, with 2 bases left between them. The CDR3 runs 12 residues. CDR3 in DNA: TGTGCCAGCAGCTTAGAGCAAGAGACCCAGTACTTC. It codes for CASSLEQETQYF.

This chain connects TRBV6-2 or TRBV6-3 to TRBJ2-7, with D uncertain. This CDR3 comprises 12 residues. The ends were cut back, 4 bases at V and 7 bases at J, with 11 bases in the middle. Germline CDR1 MNHEY, CDR2 SVGEGT. As DNA, the CDR3 is TGTGCCAGCAGTTCCAATCCTTGGGAGCAGTACGTC. This translates into CASSSNPWEQYV.

This chain uses TRBV7-9 with TRBJ2-7; D possibly corresponds to TRBD2 (7 bases). The length of the CDR3 is 18 residues. CDR1 is SEHNR and CDR2 is FQNEAQ in the germline V gene (reference sequence). The V end lost 3 bases, the J end lost 0 bases, and 21 bases lay between the germline ends. CDR3 sequence (DNA): TGTGCCAGCAGCTTTAGTGGGGGCTCGGGGGGAAGCTCCTACGAGCAGTACTTC. Its protein product is CASSFSGGSGGSSYEQYF.

This clonotype was picked up one time. The V gene is TRBV5-6, the J gene TRBJ1-2; perhaps TRBD1 as D (6 bases). V lost 4 bases and J 4 bases, leaving 14 bases between the germline ends. Germline V gene data show CDR1 as SGHDT and CDR2 as YYEEEE. The CDR3 runs to 14 residues. This chain's CDR3 is CASSTLQGTYGYTF. As DNA, the CDR3 is TGTGCCAGCAGCACCCTACAGGGCACCTATGGCTACACCTTC.

This chain joins TRBV7-9 and TRBJ2-5, with D possibly matching TRBD2 (5 bases). Germline values: CDR1 SEHNR, CDR2 FQNEAQ (reference sequence). There are 13 residues in the CDR3. V was cut by 5 bases and J by 5 bases, with 12 bases left in between. Here the CDR3 reads CASSSPAGETQYF. The CDR3, as DNA: TGTGCCAGCAGCAGTCCGGCGGGCGAGACCCAGTACTTC.

CDR3 DNA sequence: TGCAGCGTTGGGACGCCCAATACGGGCGGGGAGCTGTTTTTT. It codes for CSVGTPNTGGELFF. This chain connects TRBV29-1 to TRBJ2-2, with D unresolved. Trimming cost V 4 bases and J 7 bases, with 16 bases left between them. The CDR3 length is 14 residues. Germline V gives CDR1 SQVTM, CDR2 ANQGSEA.

The V call is TRBV13, the J call TRBJ2-3; D gene unclear. The ends were cut back, 0 bases at V and 4 bases at J, with 20 bases in the middle. The CDR3 extends over 18 amino acids. CDR1 and CDR2 (germline): PRHDT, FYEKMQ (reference sequence). In nucleotides, the CDR3 is TGTGCCAGCAGCTTAGGCCTTATCACGGACCCTCGAGCAGATACGCAGTATTTT. As protein: CASSLGLITDPRADTQYF.